This T cell receptor beta chain appears in the sequencing data of a study of T cell responses to AZD1222 COVID-19 vaccine. The study, taken as a whole, reports: Clonal diversity was possibly underestimated; the donors were predominantly white British and more often female. Compared with day 0, the breadth and depth of the Spike-specific TCR repertoire rose significantly after two doses of AZD1222.

Germline V gene lookup returns CDR1 LGHDT and CDR2 YNNKEL (reference sequence). The CDR3 is 11 residues long. The ends were cut back, 1 base at V and 5 bases at J, with 2 bases in the middle. This table comes from immunoSEQ multiplex PCR, and its TCRdb copy is limited to in-frame clones, with some not included. The table shows over 130,000 clones, with over 75% occurring only once. In regard to this clone: Its antigen is not identified.

This clonotype originated in an adult who received the AZD1222 COVID-19 vaccine. The chain has TRBV3-1 (or the pseudogene TRBV3-2) and TRBJ1-2; D is unresolved. Source: peripheral blood, taken 28 days after the second AZD1222 dose. The CDR3 DNA sequence: TGTGCCAGCAGCCAAGCTTATGGCTACACCTTC. It codes for CASSQAYGYTF.